The rows below give T cell receptor beta chains drawn from one sample of a study of post-analysis software for immune sequencing data. TCRdb used MiXCR to reprocess the PCR reads, holding one entry per CDR3 protein. The data contain roughly 540,000 distinct CDR3 sequences, about a third of them seen just once; the ten biggest clones take up under 7%. Sequencing input: blood. The receptors here all came from a girl aged 2-17 years with multiple sclerosis. Both conserved end residues are part of each CDR3. The D gene is left open where the match is weak. The size field is filled for only some rows; it gives once, few, many or a size class.

D	J	size	V	length	DNA	CDR3
NA	TRBJ1-1	NA	TRBV12-3/TRBV12-4	13	TGTGCCAGCAGCCGACCCCTGGGTACTGAAGCTTTCTTT	CASSRPLGTEAFF
NA	TRBJ2-1	few	TRBV3-1	14	TGTGCCAGCAGCCAAGCGTCAGGTGGGAATGAGCAGTTCTTC	CASSQASGGNEQFF
TRBD1	TRBJ1-5	NA	TRBV6-6	15	TGTGCCAGCACCACGGCCGGACAGGGGTATCAGCCCCAGCATTTT	CASTTAGQGYQPQHF
TRBD2	TRBJ2-7	few	TRBV27	16	TGTGCCAGCAGTCCCTCACTAGCGGGGATCTCCTACGAGCAGTACTTC	CASSPSLAGISYEQYF
TRBD1	TRBJ2-5	few	TRBV5-1	17	TGCGCCAGCAGCTTTGGGACAGGGGGTCGTATGAAAGAGACCCAGTACTTC	CASSFGTGGRMKETQYF
NA	TRBJ1-6	few	TRBV5-1	16	TGCGCCAGCAGCCTAGAACGGACGGCCTTCGGTTCACCCCTCCACTTT	CASSLERTAFGSPLHF
NA	TRBJ2-7	few	TRBV5-1	13	TGCGCCAGCAGCTCGGCGGGGATTGGCGAGCAGTACTTC	CASSSAGIGEQYF
TRBD2	TRBJ2-3	NA	TRBV4-1	15	TGCGCCAGCAGCCGAGCTAGCGGGATCACAGATACGCAGTATTTT	CASSRASGITDTQYF
NA	TRBJ2-5	NA	TRBV6-6	15	TGTGCCAGCAGTTGGGGGTTTGGGGGTGAGGAGACCCAGTACTTC	CASSWGFGGEETQYF
NA	TRBJ1-1	NA	TRBV12-3/TRBV12-4	15	TGTGCCAGCAGGAGATGGGACGGTTTGAACACTGAAGCTTTCTTT	CASRRWDGLNTEAFF
TRBD1	TRBJ2-1	many	TRBV29-1	14	TGCAGCACCCCTCGGGACAGCTCCTACAATGAGCAGTTCTTC	CSTPRDSSYNEQFF
TRBD2	TRBJ2-3	NA	TRBV12-3/TRBV12-4	15	TGTGCCAGCAGCAACCCGGGAGCGGGGGGGCTCACGCAGTATTTT	CASSNPGAGGLTQYF
NA	TRBJ2-5	few	TRBV4-1	14	TGCGCCAGCAGCCAAGATGTGGAGGGCAGGACCCAGTACTTC	CASSQDVEGRTQYF
NA	TRBJ2-5	few	TRBV29-1	13	TGCAGCGTTGCACCGGGACCACAAGAGACCCAGTACTTC	CSVAPGPQETQYF
TRBD2	TRBJ2-7	few	TRBV5-1	15	TGCGCCAGCAGCTTAACTAGCGGGGCGACCTACGAGCAGTACTTC	CASSLTSGATYEQYF
TRBD1	TRBJ2-5	few	TRBV27	14	TGTGCCAGCAGTCGGTGGGGCAGGGGGGAGACCCAGTACTTC	CASSRWGRGETQYF
NA	TRBJ1-2	NA	TRBV5-1	15	TGCGCCAGCAGCTTGACGTCGGAAGCTAACTATGGCTACACCTTC	CASSLTSEANYGYTF
TRBD2	TRBJ2-1	few	TRBV5-1	15	TGCGCCAGCAGCTCGGGACTAGCGGGGGGGCAGCGGCAGTTCTTC	CASSSGLAGGQRQFF
NA	TRBJ2-3	NA	TRBV2	15	TGTGCCAGCAGTTCGACCGGGGCCACCACAGATACGCAGTATTTT	CASSSTGATTDTQYF
NA	TRBJ1-2	NA	TRBV5-1	13	TGCGCCAGCAGCTTGGAGGAATCCTATGGCTACACCTTC	CASSLEESYGYTF
TRBD1	TRBJ2-7	few	TRBV12-3/TRBV12-4	16	TGTGCCAGCAGGCTCGGGGAGCCTGACAGGGGGGAACTGCAGTACTTC	CASRLGEPDRGELQYF
NA	TRBJ2-3	many	TRBV6-4	13	TGTGCCAGCAGTAGTACAGGGAGAGATACGCAGTATTTT	CASSSTGRDTQYF
NA	TRBJ1-2	few	TRBV29-1	12	TGCAGCGTTGAGCCTCCTAACTATGGCTACACCTTC	CSVEPPNYGYTF
NA	TRBJ2-5	few	TRBV7-8	17	TGTGCCAGCAGCTTAGTAGAATTTGGGGACTTCCAAGAGACCCAGTACTTC	CASSLVEFGDFQETQYF
NA	TRBJ2-5	NA	TRBV20-1	14	TGCAGTGCTTCTCAGGGGGGGTACCAAGAGACCCAGTACTTC	CSASQGGYQETQYF
TRBD1	TRBJ2-7	NA	TRBV6-6	14	TGTGCCAGCAGTTACTACAGGGGGCCCTACGAGCAGTACTTC	CASSYYRGPYEQYF
TRBD2	TRBJ2-1	NA	TRBV4-1	16	TGCGCCAGCAGCCAAGAAGCGGGGGTCAGACTGAATGAGCAGTTCTTC	CASSQEAGVRLNEQFF
NA	TRBJ2-7	NA	TRBV7-2	12	TGTGCCAGCAGCATCCACGTTGGCGAGCAGTACTTC	CASSIHVGEQYF
NA	TRBJ2-5	many	TRBV27	14	TGTGCCAGCAGTTTAACTTTAGGGGCCCTAGAACAGTACTTC	CASSLTLGALEQYF
TRBD1	TRBJ1-5	NA	TRBV20-1	14	TGCAGTGCTGGACAGGGGGCGTTAAGTCAGCCCCAGCATTTT	CSAGQGALSQPQHF
NA	TRBJ1-2	once	TRBV5-1	15	TGCGCCAGCAGCCCTACTAGGGGAGAGAACTATGGCTACACCTTC	CASSPTRGENYGYTF
NA	TRBJ1-1	NA	TRBV29-1	14	TGCAGCGCCGGGGGTCAGGGTCTGAACACTGAAGCTTTCTTT	CSAGGQGLNTEAFF
NA	TRBJ2-7	few	TRBV6-1	13	TGTGCCAGCAGTTCCCAGGGACGACAAGCCCAGTACTTC	CASSSQGRQAQYF
NA	TRBJ1-2	NA	TRBV20-1	13	TGCAGTGCTACCCTGACCCAGAACTATGGCTACACCTTC	CSATLTQNYGYTF
NA	TRBJ1-2	NA	TRBV24-1	14	TGTGCCACCAGTGATGCCGGGAATATCTATGGCTACACCTTC	CATSDAGNIYGYTF
NA	TRBJ2-1	few	TRBV5-1	15	TGCGCCAGCAGCCTCTATAGGGGGGGGCCGAATGAGCAGTTCTTC	CASSLYRGGPNEQFF
NA	TRBJ1-5	NA	TRBV28	14	TGTGCCAGCAGTTTAATCCCCCATAATCAGCCCCAGCATTTT	CASSLIPHNQPQHF
TRBD1	TRBJ2-5	NA	TRBV20-1	15	TGCAGTGCCCCGTCCCCGGGACAGGCTCAAGAGACCCAGTACTTC	CSAPSPGQAQETQYF
NA	TRBJ1-6	NA	TRBV19	15	TGTGCCAGTAGTATGCTCGTCAGAAATAATTCACCCCTCCACTTT	CASSMLVRNNSPLHF
TRBD2	TRBJ2-3	NA	TRBV11-3	17	TGTGCCAGCAGCCCCCCGTTGAGCGGGGGGGCCGGGGATACGCAGTATTTT	CASSPPLSGGAGDTQYF
NA	TRBJ1-2	few	TRBV27	13	TGTGCCAGCAGCGAACAGGGCGCGCCTGGCTACACCTTC	CASSEQGAPGYTF
NA	TRBJ1-2	many	TRBV29-1	13	TGCAGCGTTGGCCGACAGGCTGACTATGGCTACACCTTC	CSVGRQADYGYTF
TRBD1	TRBJ1-1	few	TRBV6-1	15	TGTGCCAGCAGTGTACTGAGGGACAGGAACACTGAAGCTTTCTTT	CASSVLRDRNTEAFF
NA	TRBJ1-1	many	TRBV7-7	13	TGTGCTAGCAGCTTATTGGAGAACACTGAAGCTTTCTTT	CASSLLENTEAFF
TRBD1	TRBJ2-7	NA	TRBV20-1	15	TGCAGTGCTGTCGACCTAGGGACAGGGGCCTACGAGCAGTACTTC	CSAVDLGTGAYEQYF
NA	TRBJ2-3	many	TRBV6-5	11	TGTGCCAGCAGCCGCGGGGATACGCAGTATTTT	CASSRGDTQYF
TRBD1	TRBJ1-1	NA	TRBV29-1	14	TGCAGCGTGGCCACAGGGGCGGGAGGCACTGAAGCTTTCTTT	CSVATGAGGTEAFF
NA	TRBJ2-5	few	TRBV24-1	15	TGTGCCACCATACCCCCGATGGGGCCCCGAGAGACCCAGTACTTC	CATIPPMGPRETQYF
NA	TRBJ1-5	NA	TRBV10-3	13	TGTGCCATCAGCTACAGGGTATCTCAGCCCCAGCATTTT	CAISYRVSQPQHF
NA	TRBJ2-3	few	TRBV20-1	14	TGCAGTGCCCCCCCATGGGGTGGCACAGATACGCAGTATTTT	CSAPPWGGTDTQYF
TRBD2	TRBJ2-3	few	TRBV20-1	14	TGCAGTGCCCTCCGGGGGGACAGCACAGATACGCAGTATTTT	CSALRGDSTDTQYF
TRBD1	TRBJ1-4	few	TRBV29-1	13	TGCAGCGTACCGGGACAGGGAGGCGAAAAACTGTTTTTT	CSVPGQGGEKLFF
NA	TRBJ2-7	NA	TRBV10-3	11	TGTGCCACAACAGGGGAGGGTGAGCAGTACTTC	CATTGEGEQYF
NA	TRBJ2-3	NA	TRBV5-1	14	TGCGCCAGCAGCTTGGAGGCAGGGTTAGATACGCAGTATTTT	CASSLEAGLDTQYF
NA	TRBJ2-3	NA	TRBV12-3/TRBV12-4	10	TGTGCCAGCATGTACGATACGCAGTATTTT	CASMYDTQYF
NA	TRBJ2-1	many	TRBV5-1	15	TGTGCCAGCAGTCTAGGGGTCTCGTCCTACAATGAGCAGTTCTTC	CASSLGVSSYNEQFF
NA	TRBJ2-5	NA	TRBV10-1	16	TGCGCCAGCAGTGGACAGGCGATCTGGGAAATGGAGACCCAGTACTTC	CASSGQAIWEMETQYF
NA	TRBJ2-7	NA	TRBV5-1	14	TGCGCCAGCAGTAGGGACGGTGGGTCCTACGAGCAGTACTTC	CASSRDGGSYEQYF
NA	TRBJ2-5	NA	TRBV5-1	14	TGCGCCAGCAGCAGCGACTTGCCCCAAGAGACCCAGTACTTC	CASSSDLPQETQYF